This T cell receptor beta chain came from a study of T cell responses to AZD1222 COVID-19 vaccine (dated by TCRdb to about 2021). Context from the whole study: A total of more than 230 trial participants underwent TCR sequencing, of whom about 200 had received two doses of AZD1222 and some 25 had received two doses of the MenACWY control vaccine. Trial participants were enrolled into age subgroups of 18-55, 56-69 and 70-plus years, which contained around 150, 29 and 61 TCR-sequenced participants, respectively.

The CDR3 covers 17 residues, taking in both the cysteine and the phenylalanine. The kept DNA is CDR3 alone, 51 bases in frame from the first base. Compared with germline, V lacks 2 bases and J lacks 1 base; bases without a gene match: 9. Reading the germline V gene gives CDR1 MGHDK and CDR2 SYGVNS. The time point label, as the study defines it: about 28 days (+/-7) after the second vaccine dose. The sample's treatment or condition label, in plain terms: meningococcal conjugate vaccine given as trial control. Samples from vaccinated people were obtained from the UK trials COV001 and COV002, which included a single-blind randomized controlled phase 2/3 trial of AZD1222 (ChAdOx1 nCoV-19) in healthy adults. Trial participant PBMC samples were collected at day 0 and day 28 after the second dose for TCRbeta chain sequencing. Points the paper makes about the study in general: Because no day 14 peak-response samples were available, repertoires were characterized only after the peak T cell response. Epitopes outside the regions mutated in the B.1.351 and B.1.1.7 variants were reportedly recognized by nearly half of the unique spike-specific TCRs. Conclusions about previously exposed vaccinees are limited, since just 6 or 7 AZD1222 recipients were seropositive for SARS-CoV-2 at baseline. Spike-specific TCR breadth and depth rose significantly after two AZD1222 doses compared with day 0 and with MenACWY recipients. The vaccine-associated CD4 TCRs covered the entire spike protein, and the dominant responses fell in regions 160-218 and 743-854. The 56-69-year group was small, and its depth increase did not reach significance, likely because of low power. Participants were mostly white British and included more females than males, and it was suggested by the authors that clonal diversity may have been underestimated.

Remarks on this clone: What this receptor recognizes is not known. Per-base quality was not reported, and no clone a single base away is much larger than it.

The CDR3 regions of human TCRbeta chains were analyzed by immunosequencing. The source study handled its data this way. Repertoire TCRs were matched against a reference library of SARS-CoV-2-specific TCRs generated with the MIRA antigen-specificity platform. Breadth meant the fraction of unique TCRs that were SARS-CoV-2-associated, whereas depth meant the fraction of total T cells that were SARS-CoV-2-associated. Using the MIRA data, each spike-specific TCR was mapped to the spike region that the TCR reacts to and placed in a CD4 or CD8 class. Log10-transformed breadth and depth values were compared by one-way ANOVA with Sidak's multiple comparisons tests. TCRdb holds this immuneACCESS table with in-frame rearrangements only. Some clones are missing; in checked studies, unresolved V genes explain under half, and the rest has no known cause. That table is the source of V, J and clone size, and D and trimming were worked out from the DNA. A total of over 150,000 clones appear in this sample, 85% to 95% of them only once. The ten most abundant clones make up under 1.1% of the sample.

The specimen was peripheral blood, collected 28 days after the second dose of the MenACWY control vaccine. The rearranged segments are TRBV25-1 and TRBJ1-1, with 8 central nucleotides matching TRBD1. This clonotype originated in an adult who received the MenACWY meningococcal vaccine as a control. The CDR3 protein sequence reads: CASSENPGQGGNTEAFF. The DNA is TGTGCCAGCAGTGAAAACCCCGGACAGGGCGGGAACACTGAAGCTTTCTTT.